This T cell receptor beta chain appears in the sequencing data of a study of blood T cells in healthy people across ages (dated by TCRdb to about 2015). In the study overall: Template switching captured roughly one uniquely barcoded TCR beta cDNA molecule per two T cells in model experiments. To track age-related changes in TCR beta repertoire diversity, the study relied on deep sequencing normalized with unique cDNA molecular identifiers. The donors were split into four age groups: young (average approximately 16 years), middle-aged (roughly 39), aged (approximately 60) and long-lived (approximately 89). Donors of different ages were randomly distributed across sequencing lanes to avoid experimental bias. Using the same blood draw, the study looked at two additional independent replicas of 1 million unique cDNA reads for two donors, one aged 18 to 30 and the other aged 80 or older.

Donors were 35 to 40 systemically healthy Caucasian individuals from Russia aged about 6 to 100 years. Each donor gave 9 to 10 milliliters of peripheral blood, collected into EDTA-treated Vacutainer tubes. Ficoll-Paque density-gradient centrifugation was used to isolate PBMCs, with at least 7 million per sample. Trizol reagent was used to extract total RNA from PBMCs, with at least 5.5 micrograms per sample. For every donor, an aliquot of PBMCs went through flow cytometry to measure the percentages of naive CD45RAhigh/CD27high T cells. Points the paper makes about the study in general: Conclusive comparison of naive and antigen-experienced compartments was prevented by the profiling of bulk unsorted PBMCs. Estimates of total diversity based on one million sequenced T cells were considered lower bounds and underestimates. The percentage of naive T cells measured by flow cytometry correlated strongly with observed TCR beta diversity. Donor CMV infection status was unknown, potentially confounding age-related changes in expanded clonotypes. As age increased, observed TCR beta diversity per million T cells dropped in a roughly linear way, and a significant reduction was already evident by age about 40. Compared with the aged group, the long-lived group had more naive CD4+ T cells, fewer expanded clones and increased TCR diversity, suggesting age selection.

Only a few counts were recorded for this clonotype. No antigen is known for it. Base quality data are lacking; no much larger clone is found one base away. Library construction relied on 5' RACE. Sequencing instrument: Illumina HiSeq 2500. A second PCR of about 7 to 12 cycles was performed with a sample-barcoded 5' primer and a J-beta primer mix. A unique molecular identifier was introduced onto each TCR beta cDNA molecule by a template-switch 5' adaptor carrying 12 random nucleotides. Each sample yielded at least 2.5 million CDR3-containing paired-end reads. All of the RNA was converted into first-strand cDNA using the Mint cDNA synthesis kit, with a TRBC-specific oligonucleotide serving as the primer. Following uracil-DNA glycosylase treatment, all cDNA underwent a first 18-cycle PCR with the universal primers M1SS and BC2_uni_R. The paper's processing steps were these. For normalization, 1 million high-quality reads, each with a distinct molecular identifier, were randomly selected from each sample. Reads with shared molecular identifiers were discarded instead of being binned into consensus sequences. MiTCR, with a Q25 quality threshold and the strictest error-elimination algorithm, was used for CDR3 identification, clonotype clustering and error correction. A nonparametric unseen species model with Euler transformation was used to estimate a lower bound on total TCR beta diversity. TCRdb passed the public sequencing reads through fastp at Q25 and MiXCR, retaining productive beta sequences. CDR3 protein sequences are deduplicated, and each keeps its most common genes and DNA. In this record, the V and J calls reflect TCRdb's handling and not the investigators' own analysis. In all, the sample holds roughly 1.5 million distinct CDR3 sequences, and approximately 43% of those were seen once. The leading ten clones occupy less than 5% of the sample.

Via the germline V gene (reference sequence), CDR1 is DFQATT and CDR2 SNEGSKA. V was cut back by 6 bases and J by 1 base, leaving a gap of 16 bases between them. The CDR3 holds 15 amino acids from the cysteine to the phenylalanine. The sequence is cut down to CDR3 DNA, 45 bases in frame from base 1. The sequence was obtained from a young woman in good health. The chain uses TRBV20-1 and TRBJ2-4, and possibly TRBD1, on 7 matching bases. Sequencing used blood. The sequence in DNA is TGCAGTGCGCCCGACAGGGCGGGGGCCAAAAACATTCAGTACTTC. Its protein reads: CSAPDRAGAKNIQYF.